A selection of T cell receptor beta chains follows, all from one sample in a study of blood T cell repertoires in COVID-19. Profiled with immunoSEQ multiplex PCR; TCRdb holds only in-frame clones, not every one. The data hold 350,000 to 550,000 clones, with 80% to 90% observed a single time. Sequences were obtained from PBMCs or T cells enriched from blood (not recorded which). These receptors were obtained from a man aged 25-45 years who had recovered from COVID-19. Each CDR3 is given with its conserved first and last residue. Each record gives: D gene, J gene, V gene, clone size, CDR3 protein, CDR3 DNA. A D gene is named only where the DNA matches it firmly. For some rows the clone size is stated as once, few or many, or as a class when expanded; others skip it.

. TRBJ2-2 TRBV3-1/TRBV3-2 . CASSQRSGFNTGELFF TGTGCCAGCAGCCAACGGTCGGGTTTCAACACCGGGGAGCTGTTTTTT
. TRBJ2-7 TRBV18 once CASSPQIHSYEQYF TGTGCCAGCTCACCTCAGATCCACTCCTACGAGCAGTACTTC
. TRBJ2-7 TRBV7-2 . CASSQAGPPNF TGTGCCAGCAGCCAAGCAGGGCCGCCCAACTTC
TRBD1 TRBJ2-7 TRBV28 . CASSLYRGYEQYF TGTGCCAGCAGTTTATACAGGGGATACGAGCAGTACTTC
. TRBJ1-3 TRBV19 . CASSNDRIGNTIYF TGTGCCAGTAGTAACGACAGAATCGGAAACACCATATATTTT
TRBD2 TRBJ2-1 TRBV10-3 once CAISGTSVWNEQFF TGTGCCATCAGCGGGACTAGCGTTTGGAATGAGCAGTTCTTC
. TRBJ1-2 TRBV19 once CASSIDGLTHYGYTF TGTGCCAGTAGTATAGACGGACTGACTCACTATGGCTACACCTTC
. TRBJ1-5 TRBV2 . CASSESAGLTLNQPQHF TGTGCCAGCAGTGAAAGTGCAGGGCTGACACTGAATCAGCCCCAGCATTTT
. TRBJ2-3 TRBV5-1 . CASSIGLYTDTQYF TGCGCCAGCAGCATTGGACTATACACAGATACGCAGTATTTT
. TRBJ1-5 TRBV28 few CASRSPHLNQPQHF TGTGCCAGCAGATCTCCACACCTCAATCAGCCCCAGCATTTT
. TRBJ1-2 TRBV3-1/TRBV3-2 . CASSQDGTTNYGYTF TGTGCCAGCAGCCAAGATGGCACGACTAACTATGGCTACACCTTC
TRBD1 TRBJ1-2 TRBV3-1/TRBV3-2 . CASSFDRDYGYTF TGTGCCAGCAGTTTCGACAGGGACTATGGCTACACCTTC
. TRBJ2-1 TRBV10-3 . CATSQPQGANEQFF TGTGCCACATCACAGCCACAGGGTGCCAATGAGCAGTTCTTC
TRBD2 TRBJ2-3 TRBV10-3 . CAATGTSGSEYTQYF TGTGCCGCTACGGGGACTAGCGGGAGTGAATATACGCAGTATTTT
. TRBJ2-5 TRBV2 . CASSEGTVEYF TGTGCCAGCAGTGAAGGTACTGTTGAGTACTTC
. TRBJ2-5 TRBV18 . CASSPTGSRLGQETQYF TGTGCCAGCTCACCGACTGGGAGCAGATTGGGTCAAGAGACCCAGTACTTC
. TRBJ2-4 TRBV24-1 . CATSDGGRARNIQYF TGTGCCACCAGTGATGGCGGCAGGGCAAGAAACATTCAGTACTTC
TRBD2 TRBJ2-1 TRBV30 . CAWSPPGGWRNEQFF TGTGCCTGGAGTCCCCCCGGGGGGTGGCGGAATGAGCAGTTCTTC
TRBD2 TRBJ2-1 TRBV9 . CASSALAGGNNEQFF TGTGCCAGCAGCGCTCTAGCGGGGGGAAACAATGAGCAGTTCTTC
. TRBJ1-5 TRBV28 . CASSPRQNNQPQHF TGTGCCAGCAGTCCTCGACAGAACAATCAGCCCCAGCATTTT
. TRBJ1-5 TRBV12-3/TRBV12-4 . CASSFREKGAQHF TGTGCCAGCAGTTTTAGGGAAAAGGGGGCCCAGCATTTT
TRBD2 TRBJ2-1 TRBV7-2 . CASSLQSSGYNEQFF TGTGCCAGCAGCTTACAGTCTAGCGGGTACAATGAGCAGTTCTTC
. TRBJ2-2 TRBV28 . CASSSAGAPNTGELFF TGTGCCAGCAGTTCCGCGGGCGCACCGAACACCGGGGAGCTGTTTTTT
. TRBJ2-3 TRBV29-1 . CSAEPFRADLDTDTQYF TGCAGCGCCGAACCTTTCAGGGCCGACCTAGACACAGATACGCAGTATTTT
TRBD2 TRBJ2-7 TRBV27 . CASSLTAGGPKQYF TGTGCCAGCAGTTTAACGGCGGGAGGGCCGAAGCAGTACTTC
. TRBJ2-3 TRBV21-1 . CASSKESRREGTTDTQYF TGTGCCAGCAGCAAAGAATCAAGGCGGGAGGGAACCACAGATACGCAGTATTTT
. TRBJ1-2 TRBV7-9 . CASSLEGLSLGYTF TGTGCCAGCAGCTTAGAGGGACTCTCGCTGGGCTACACCTTC
. TRBJ1-1 TRBV2 few CATKTRVNTEAFF TGTGCCACAAAAACGAGGGTGAACACTGAAGCTTTCTTT
TRBD1 TRBJ2-3 TRBV4-1 . CASSQDDRVGADTQYF TGCGCCAGCAGCCAAGACGACAGGGTCGGCGCAGATACGCAGTATTTT
TRBD1 TRBJ1-1 TRBV6-5 . CASSYSAGGFAEAFF TGTGCCAGCAGTTACTCCGCAGGGGGGTTCGCTGAAGCTTTCTTT
. TRBJ2-1 TRBV27 . CASRTGAPYNEQFF TGTGCCAGCAGGACGGGAGCCCCCTACAATGAGCAGTTCTTC
. TRBJ2-2 TRBV19 . CASSPGGHITGELFF TGTGCCAGTAGTCCGGGGGGACACATCACCGGGGAGCTGTTTTTT